These 24 T cell receptor beta chains share one sample of origin, sequenced in a study of radiation and T cells in renal cell carcinoma. Profiling relied on immunoSEQ multiplex PCR, and the TCRdb table lists in-frame clones only, not all of them. The sample has approximately 29,000 clones; roughly 80% are singletons. The time point: blood 4 weeks post-SBRT, at nephrectomy. The sample's treatment: 15 Gy SBRT to primary tumor, nephrectomy 4 weeks later. Sequencing was performed on blood, taken from a patient whose treatment included radiotherapy and nephrectomy. The receptors stem from a man in his sixties with renal cell carcinoma.

This clone was recorded once. This chain links TRBV7-9 with TRBJ2-7; D gene uncertain. Germline V gene data show CDR1 as SEHNR and CDR2 as FQNEAQ (reference sequence). CDR3 size: 12 residues. Trimming pared 5 bases from V and 6 bases from J, leaving 11 bases between. The CDR3, as DNA: TGTGCCAGCAGCCGGTCGGAACCCGAGCAGTACTTC. It codes for CASSRSEPEQYF.

The J gene is TRBJ2-1, the V gene TRBV9, with 7 positions matching TRBD2. Losses at the gene ends were 4 bases for V and 7 bases for J; bases not matched to a gene: 8. The CDR3 is made up of 14 amino acids. The V gene's germline CDR1 is SGDLS and CDR2 YYNGEE. DNA of the CDR3: TGTGCCAGCAGCAAAAGGGACTATTTGAATGAGCAGTTCTTC. Translated, it gives CASSKRDYLNEQFF.

This clone appeared a single time. This sequence joins TRBV9 and TRBJ2-7; D possibly corresponds to TRBD1 (5 bases). The V end lost 0 bases, the J end lost 0 bases, and 10 bases lay between the germline ends. The CDR3 consists of 15 residues. Germline V lookup: CDR1 SGDLS, CDR2 YYNGEE. CDR3 bases: TGTGCCAGCAGCGTAGACTGGGGCCCCTCCTACGAGCAGTACTTC. Protein: CASSVDWGPSYEQYF.

The chain combines TRBV6-1 with TRBJ1-6; 9 bases align to TRBD1. V lost 5 bases, J lost 7 bases, and 6 bases stayed unmatched. The CDR3 spans 15 residues. From germline, CDR1 is MNHNS and CDR2 SASEGT. In nucleotides, the CDR3 is TGTGCCAGCAGTCTTCGCGGGACAGGGAATTCACCCCTCCACTTT. This sequence encodes CASSLRGTGNSPLHF.

The V and J genes are TRBV30 and TRBJ2-1; D is perhaps TRBD2 (6 bases). Deletions cut 0 bases from V and 4 bases from J, with 13 bases between. The germline gives CDR1 GTSNPN, CDR2 SVGIG (reference sequence). This CDR3 is 15 amino acids long. The CDR3 region is CAWSVQAGKYNEQFF. The CDR3 nucleotides are TGTGCCTGGAGTGTACAAGCGGGCAAGTACAATGAGCAGTTCTTC.

The chain recombines TRBV5-8 with TRBJ1-6; D unresolved. The CDR3 extends over 15 amino acids. Trimming cost V 2 bases and J 0 bases, with 6 bases left between them. CDR1 is SGHTS, CDR2 YDEGEE, per germline. Here the CDR3 DNA reads TGTGCCAGCAGCTTCCGGTCCTCCTATAATTCACCCCTCCACTTT. It encodes CASSFRSSYNSPLHF.

This sequence joins TRBV7-8 and TRBJ1-2, with 10 bases that match TRBD1. The CDR3 has 13 amino acids. Germline V lookup: CDR1 SGHVS, CDR2 FQNEAQ. The V segment lost 3 bases and the J segment 6 bases; nucleotides outside the gene matches: 1. CDR3 protein: CASSFGQGDGYTF. CDR3 DNA: TGTGCCAGCAGCTTCGGACAGGGGGATGGCTACACCTTC.

V usage is TRBV4-3 and J usage is TRBJ1-1, with 7 bases matching TRBD1. The length of the CDR3 is 13 residues. V shed 3 bases and J 5 bases; nucleotides not matched to a gene: 3. Germline V gene lookup returns CDR1 LGHNA and CDR2 YSLEER. CDR3 sequence: CASSQQQGTEAFF. The CDR3 bases are TGCGCCAGCAGCCAGCAACAGGGGACTGAAGCTTTCTTT.

The chain has TRBV7-2 and TRBJ2-7, with no clear D. The V gene lost 4 bases and the J gene lost 0 bases, with 10 bases spanning the gap. Germline V CDR1 and CDR2: SGHTA, FQGNSA. This CDR3 has 14 amino acids. CDR3 sequence (DNA): TGTGCCAGCAGCTCACCCGGGTCCTCCTACGAGCAGTACTTC. Its protein is CASSSPGSSYEQYF.

In this sample, this clone turned up once. The DNA for the CDR3 is TGCGCCAGCAGGAAAAGGGCGGGAGGGGAGAACACCGGGGAGCTGTTTTTT. Translated: CASRKRAGGENTGELFF. V gene TRBV4-1 combines with J gene TRBJ2-2, with 9 nucleotides matching TRBD2. The CDR3 has 17 residues. CDR1 MGHRA and CDR2 YSYEKL come from the germline V gene. With V trimmed by 6 bases and J by 1 base, 9 bases remained unmatched.

Here the CDR3 reads CASSFNSGGGNQPQHF. In DNA, the CDR3 is TGTGCCAGTAGTTTTAACTCCGGTGGGGGCAATCAGCCCCAGCATTTT. The V call is TRBV19, the J call TRBJ1-5; D ambiguous. The CDR3 covers 16 residues. V was cut by 5 bases and J by 2 bases, with 16 bases left in between. The germline V gene encodes CDR1 LNHDA and CDR2 SQIVND (reference sequence).

The chain joins TRBV12-2 to TRBJ2-2; the D call in the table, TRBD2, was not verified against the DNA. TRBV12-2 is listed as a pseudogene. The CDR3 is made up of 16 amino acids. The CDR3 DNA is TGTGCAAGTCCAAAGCGGGGTCTGGGGACCACCGGGGAGCTGTTTTTT. Amino acid sequence: CASPKRGLGTTGELFF.

The chain recombines TRBV4-2 with TRBJ2-3; 10 nucleotides agree with TRBD2. Germline V gene sequence: CDR1 LGHNA, CDR2 YNFKEQ. The ends lost 1 base at V and 6 bases at J; junction bases unmatched: 7. The CDR3 is 16 residues long. Written as DNA, the CDR3 is TGTGCCAGCAGCCAAGGGTCCCCTAGCGGGAGTGATACGCAGTATTTT. Protein: CASSQGSPSGSDTQYF.

J is TRBJ1-3 and V is TRBV10-3; D is uncertain. This CDR3 spans 12 amino acids. Per the germline V gene, CDR1 is ENHRY and CDR2 is SYGVKD. The V and J ends lost 3 bases and 5 bases respectively, with 5 bases between them. CDR3 bases: TGTGCCATCAGTGAAGGCCGAAACACCATATATTTT. Translated: CAISEGRNTIYF.

The rearrangement links TRBV5-1 to TRBJ1-1, with 7 nucleotides matching TRBD1. This CDR3 spans 15 amino acids. Trimming at V came to 0 bases and at J to 7 bases, leaving 9 bases not matched to a gene. The germline V gene has CDR1 SGHRS and CDR2 YFSETQ. In nucleotides, the CDR3 is TGCGCCAGCAGCTTGGTAGCAGGGGGAAGTGGTGAAGCTTTCTTT. Protein sequence: CASSLVAGGSGEAFF.

This sequence joins TRBV19 and TRBJ1-1; possible D gene TRBD1, 6 bases. Germline assignment: CDR1 LNHDA and CDR2 SQIVND (reference sequence). CDR3 length equals 14 residues. V lost 3 bases and J lost 1, with 9 bases in between. The chain's CDR3 is CASSIGTPNTEAFF. DNA of the CDR3: TGTGCCAGTAGTATTGGGACACCGAACACTGAAGCTTTCTTT.

This rearrangement joins TRBV9 to TRBJ2-2; 7 bases fit TRBD1. Germline assignment: CDR1 SGDLS and CDR2 YYNGEE. Trimming removed 6 bases from V and 0 bases from J; junction bases left unmatched: 8. CDR3 length: 16 residues. The CDR3 DNA sequence: TGTGCCAGCAAGCTAACCGGGACAGCGAACACCGGGGAGCTGTTTTTT. Amino acids: CASKLTGTANTGELFF.

This clone was seen a handful of times. The chain combines TRBV15 with TRBJ2-1; tentatively, D is TRBD2 (6 bases). Germline-derived CDR1 and CDR2 are LNHNV and YYDKDF (reference sequence). This CDR3 region has 15 residues. V was trimmed by 1 base and J by 2 bases, leaving 9 bases between them. CDR3: CATSRAGEAYNEQFF. CDR3 nucleotide sequence: TGTGCCACCAGCAGAGCGGGAGAGGCCTACAATGAGCAGTTCTTC.

V and J are TRBV5-1 and TRBJ1-2; TRBD1 agrees at 9 bases. There are 17 residues in the CDR3. The J segment lost 8 bases and the V segment lost 4 bases, leaving 18 bases of the junction unmatched. Germline lookup yields CDR1 SGHRS and CDR2 YFSETQ. CDR3 DNA: TGCGCCAGCAGCCCGCTGGTTGGGGGACAGGGAGTGAGCGGCTACACCTTC. It encodes CASSPLVGGQGVSGYTF.

This clone was counted once. The chain uses TRBV7-2 and TRBJ2-7; no firm D call. Per the germline V gene, CDR1 is SGHTA and CDR2 is FQGNSA. V was clipped by 1 base and J by 2 bases, with 6 bases between them. There are 13 residues in the CDR3. CDR3 nucleotide sequence: TGTGCCAGCAGCTTAGGGCCACCCTACGAGCAGTACTTC. It specifies CASSLGPPYEQYF.

This clone was counted only a few times. The chain employs TRBV7-9 and TRBJ1-6, with a possible D match to TRBD1 (5 bases). Trimming stripped 4 bases from V and 11 bases from J, with 12 bases between. The CDR3 extends over 13 amino acids. Germline-derived CDR1 and CDR2 are SEHNR and FQNEAQ (reference sequence). This CDR3 reads CASSYGQGTPLHF. CDR3 DNA sequence: TGTGCCAGCAGCTATGGGCAGGGCACACCCCTCCACTTT.

V gene TRBV6-1 combines with J gene TRBJ2-7; D gene ambiguous. Germline loops: CDR1 MNHNS, CDR2 SASEGT. The CDR3 is 13 residues long. Trimming removed 8 bases at V and 4 bases at J, with 15 bases between. The chain's CDR3 is CASGLETEYEQYF. CDR3 nucleotide sequence: TGTGCCAGCGGTTTAGAGACTGAGTACGAGCAGTACTTC.

The chain recombines TRBV5-1 with TRBJ2-5; no clear D. CDR1 is SGHRS and CDR2 is YFSETQ in the germline V gene. The CDR3 runs to 13 residues. V was clipped by 0 bases and J by 3 bases, with 6 bases between them. The CDR3 region is CASSLGLKETQYF. As DNA, the CDR3 is TGCGCCAGCAGCTTGGGATTGAAAGAGACCCAGTACTTC.

The rearrangement uses TRBV7-9 and TRBJ2-1; 7 positions match TRBD2. Losses at the gene ends were 1 base for V and 6 bases for J; bases not matched to a gene: 12. CDR3 length: 17 residues. Per germline, CDR1 SEHNR and CDR2 FQNEAQ (reference sequence). The CDR3 here is CASSLGEGQASGNEQFF. In nucleotides, the CDR3 is TGTGCCAGCAGCTTAGGGGAGGGCCAAGCGTCGGGCAATGAGCAGTTCTTC. Looking up the rest from reference TRBV7-9 and TRBJ2-1 gives the full variable domain: DTGVSQNPRHKITKRGQNVTFRCDPISEHNRLYWYRQTLGQGPEFLTYFQNEAQLEKSRLLSDRFSAERPKGSFSTLEIQRTEQGDSAMYLCASSLGEGQASGNEQFFGPGTRLTVL.